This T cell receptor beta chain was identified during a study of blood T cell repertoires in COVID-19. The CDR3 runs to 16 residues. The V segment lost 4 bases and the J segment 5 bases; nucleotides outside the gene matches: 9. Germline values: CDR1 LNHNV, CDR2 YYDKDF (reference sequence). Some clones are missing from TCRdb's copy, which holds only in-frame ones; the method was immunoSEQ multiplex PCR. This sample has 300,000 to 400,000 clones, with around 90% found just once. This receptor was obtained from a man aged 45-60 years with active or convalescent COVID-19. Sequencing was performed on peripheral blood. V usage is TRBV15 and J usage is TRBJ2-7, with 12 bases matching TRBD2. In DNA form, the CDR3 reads TGTGCCACCAGCAAGACTAGCGGGAGAAAAAGGAACGAGCAGTACTTC. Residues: CATSKTSGRKRNEQYF.